This entry lists 8 T cell receptor beta chains sequenced from one sample in a study of vaccination and CD4 T cells after COVID-19. A single record per CDR3 protein comes from TCRdb applying MiXCR to the PCR reads. The sample includes 20,000 to 25,000 distinct CDR3 sequences, 50% to 70% seen only once; the top ten take approximately 0.99%. The sequencing used CD4+ T cells from blood, collected before SARS-CoV-2 vaccination. Source of these receptors: a human donor who had recovered from COVID-19.

V usage is TRBV5-1 and J usage is TRBJ2-5; D is possibly TRBD1 (6 bases). The CDR3 runs to 15 residues. Trimming pared 4 bases from V and 1 base from J, leaving 14 bases between. Germline lookup yields CDR1 SGHRS and CDR2 YFSETQ. CDR3 loop: CASSTGTRSQETQYF. In DNA form, the CDR3 reads TGCGCCAGCAGCACCGGGACACGGAGCCAAGAGACCCAGTACTTC.

The V gene is TRBV20-1, the J gene TRBJ1-5; 7 positions match TRBD1. From germline, CDR1 is DFQATT and CDR2 SNEGSKA (reference sequence). V lost 5 bases and J lost 0; bases outside the gene matches: 10. The CDR3 runs to 16 residues. CDR3: CSAPTGQRNSNQPQHF. CDR3 coding DNA: TGCAGTGCTCCGACAGGGCAGAGAAATAGCAATCAGCCCCAGCATTTT.

This clonotype occurred a few times. The chain has TRBV20-1 and TRBJ2-3, with 11 positions matching TRBD2. V gave up 6 bases and J gave up 3 bases; unmatched junction bases: 2. Germline V gene lookup returns CDR1 DFQATT and CDR2 SNEGSKA (reference sequence). The CDR3 is made up of 13 amino acids. The CDR3 region has the DNA TGCAGTGCAAGACTAGCGGGAACAGATACGCAGTATTTT. Amino acid sequence: CSARLAGTDTQYF.

In this sample, this clonotype turned up a few times. The chain employs TRBV20-1 and TRBJ2-2; 7 nucleotides align to TRBD1. CDR3 length: 16 amino acids. Per germline, CDR1 DFQATT and CDR2 SNEGSKA (reference sequence). After removal of 0 bases from V and 1 base from J, the junction contained 5 bases not matched to a gene. DNA for the CDR3: TGCAGTGCTAGAGATCCCGGGACAGAGAACACCGGGGAGCTGTTTTTT. Protein: CSARDPGTENTGELFF.

CDR3 in DNA: TGTGCCAGCAGTTACTCCCGACGAACAGGGGCAGGGCGGGGAGGGACACCCCTCCACTTT. Its protein product is CASSYSRRTGAGRGGTPLHF. The genes are TRBV6-5 and TRBJ1-6, with 7 positions matching TRBD1. Germline lookup yields CDR1 MNHEY and CDR2 SVGAGI. The V and J ends lost 0 bases and 11 bases, in that order; junction bases with no gene match: 22. The CDR3 extends over 20 amino acids.

The chain recombines TRBV7-2 with TRBJ2-3; D is uncertain. The CDR3 totals 12 residues. Germline V gene sequence: CDR1 SGHTA, CDR2 FQGNSA. CDR3 sequence (DNA): TGTGCTTGCGGCGCCTATACAGATACGCAGTATTTT. Its translation: CACGAYTDTQYF.

This clonotype has only one observation. The V and J genes are TRBV18 and TRBJ2-1; D gene unclear. CDR3 length equals 13 residues. CDR1 KGHSH and CDR2 LQKENI come from the germline V gene. V lost 0 bases and J 7 bases, leaving 7 bases between the germline ends. The CDR3 DNA sequence: TGTGCCAGCTCACCACCGATAGGGAATGAGCAGTTCTTC. Protein sequence: CASSPPIGNEQFF.

As DNA, the CDR3 is TGCAGTGCTAGAGCTTTCACAGGGGCGGACGAGCAGTACTTC. It codes for CSARAFTGADEQYF. The rearrangement joins TRBV20-1 to TRBJ2-7, with TRBD1 matching over 7 bases. V shed 1 base and J 5 bases; nucleotides not matched to a gene: 8. CDR1 and CDR2 (germline): DFQATT, SNEGSKA (reference sequence). This CDR3 region has 14 residues.